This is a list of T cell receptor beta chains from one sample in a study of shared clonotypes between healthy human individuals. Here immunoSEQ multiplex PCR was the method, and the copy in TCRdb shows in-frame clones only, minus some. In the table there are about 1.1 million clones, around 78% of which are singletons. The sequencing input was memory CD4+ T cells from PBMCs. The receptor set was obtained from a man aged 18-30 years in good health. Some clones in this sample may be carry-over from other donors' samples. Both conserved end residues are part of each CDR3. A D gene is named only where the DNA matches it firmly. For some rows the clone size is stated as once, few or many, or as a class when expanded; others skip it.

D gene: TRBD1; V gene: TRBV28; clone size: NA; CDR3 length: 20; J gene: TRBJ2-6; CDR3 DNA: TGTGCCAGCAGGAAACCCCTGGACAGGGCAGCCGGCTCTGGGGCCAACGTCCTGACTTTC; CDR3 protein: CASRKPLDRAAGSGANVLTF
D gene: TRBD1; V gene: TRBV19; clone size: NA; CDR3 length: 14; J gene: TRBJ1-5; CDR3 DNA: TGTGCCAGTAGTATGGGACAGAGGTTTCAGCCCCAGCATTTT; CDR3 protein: CASSMGQRFQPQHF
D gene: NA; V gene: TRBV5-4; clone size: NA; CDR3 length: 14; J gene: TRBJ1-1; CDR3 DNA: TGTGCCAGCAGTTTGGGGGGTTCGGACACTGAAGCTTTCTTT; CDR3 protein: CASSLGGSDTEAFF
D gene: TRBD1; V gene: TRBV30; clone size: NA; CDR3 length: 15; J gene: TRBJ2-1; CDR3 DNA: TGTGCCTGGAGCGCTCCGGGACAGAGATACAATGAGCAGTTCTTC; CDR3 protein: CAWSAPGQRYNEQFF
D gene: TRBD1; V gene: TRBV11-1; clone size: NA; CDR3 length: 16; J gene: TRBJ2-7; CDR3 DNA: TGTGCCAGCAGCCCATACCTGACAGGGGATGCAAACGAGCAGTACTTC; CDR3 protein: CASSPYLTGDANEQYF
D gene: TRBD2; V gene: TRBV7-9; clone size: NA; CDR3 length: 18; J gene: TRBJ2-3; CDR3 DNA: TGTGCCAGCAGCGAATGGCCGAGGACTAGCGGGTTCACAGATACGCAGTATTTT; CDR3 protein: CASSEWPRTSGFTDTQYF
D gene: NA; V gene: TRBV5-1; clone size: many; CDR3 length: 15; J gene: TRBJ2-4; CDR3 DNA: TGCGCCAGCAATTGGCGGGGTGCTGCCAAAAACATTCAGTACTTC; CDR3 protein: CASNWRGAAKNIQYF
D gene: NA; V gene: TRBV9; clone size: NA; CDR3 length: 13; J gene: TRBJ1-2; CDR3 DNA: TGTGCCAGCAGTAGAGTGGCTGACTATGGCTACACCTTC; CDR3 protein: CASSRVADYGYTF
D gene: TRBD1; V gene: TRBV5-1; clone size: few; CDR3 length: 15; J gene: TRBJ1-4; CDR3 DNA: TGCGCCAGCAGCCGACTCGGGACAGGGGAGGAAAAACTGTTTTTT; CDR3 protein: CASSRLGTGEEKLFF
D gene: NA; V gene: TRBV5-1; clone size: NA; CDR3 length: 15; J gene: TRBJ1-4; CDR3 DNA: TGCGCCAGCAGCTGGGGAAGCTCAAACGCCGAAAAACTGTTTTTT; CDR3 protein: CASSWGSSNAEKLFF
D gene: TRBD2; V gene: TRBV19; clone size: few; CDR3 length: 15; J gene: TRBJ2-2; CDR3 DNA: TGTGCCAGTACCCTGGGACTAGCGGAGGCCGGGGAGCTGTTTTTT; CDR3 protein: CASTLGLAEAGELFF
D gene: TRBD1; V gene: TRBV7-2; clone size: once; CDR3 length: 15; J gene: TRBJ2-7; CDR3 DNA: TGTGCCAGCAGCTTACGACAGGGGGCGACGGACGAGCAGTACTTC; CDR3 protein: CASSLRQGATDEQYF
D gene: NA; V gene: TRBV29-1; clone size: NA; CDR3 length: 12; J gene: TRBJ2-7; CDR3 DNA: TGCAGCGTTGGTTCGAGTGGGGACGAGCAGTACTTC; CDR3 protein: CSVGSSGDEQYF
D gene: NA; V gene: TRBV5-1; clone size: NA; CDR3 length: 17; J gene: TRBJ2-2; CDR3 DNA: NA; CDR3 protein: CASSFLWTGVGTGELFF
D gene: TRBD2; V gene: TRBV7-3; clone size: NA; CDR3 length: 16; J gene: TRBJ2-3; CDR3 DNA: TGTGCCAGCAGCTTATTACACGGGAGGAGCACAGATACGCAGTATTTT; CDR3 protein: CASSLLHGRSTDTQYF
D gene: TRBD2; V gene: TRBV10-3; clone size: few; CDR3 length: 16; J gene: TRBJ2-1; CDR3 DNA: TGTGCCATCCAACCAACCCTTAGCGGGAGCAGCGATGAGCAGTTCTTC; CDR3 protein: CAIQPTLSGSSDEQFF
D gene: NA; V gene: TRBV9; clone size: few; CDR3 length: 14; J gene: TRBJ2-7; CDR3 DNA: TGTGCCAGCAGCGTATCTGTCAGGGAGAGCGAGCAGTACTTC; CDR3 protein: CASSVSVRESEQYF
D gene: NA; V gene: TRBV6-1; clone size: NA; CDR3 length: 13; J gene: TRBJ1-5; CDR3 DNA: TGTGCCAGTTACCACAGTGGCAATCAGCCCCAGCATTTT; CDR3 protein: CASYHSGNQPQHF
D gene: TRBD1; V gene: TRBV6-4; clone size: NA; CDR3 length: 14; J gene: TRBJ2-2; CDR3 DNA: TGTGCCAGCAGCACCGACAGGGTGTCCGGGGAGCTGTTTTTT; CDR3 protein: CASSTDRVSGELFF
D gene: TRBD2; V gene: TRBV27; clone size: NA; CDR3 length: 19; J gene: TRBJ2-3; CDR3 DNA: TGTGCCAGCAGTGCCTATGGTATAGGCGCGGGAGACGACACAGATACGCAGTATTTT; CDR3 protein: CASSAYGIGAGDDTDTQYF
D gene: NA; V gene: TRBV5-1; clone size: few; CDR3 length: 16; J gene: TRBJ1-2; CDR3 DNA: TGCGCCAGCAGCTTGGAAGTCCGTCGGGGTTCAGAGGGCTACACCTTC; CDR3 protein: CASSLEVRRGSEGYTF
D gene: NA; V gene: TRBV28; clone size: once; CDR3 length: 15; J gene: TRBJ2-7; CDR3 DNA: TGTGCCAGCAGTCTTCACAGGGACTACTCCTACGAGCAGTACTTC; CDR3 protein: CASSLHRDYSYEQYF
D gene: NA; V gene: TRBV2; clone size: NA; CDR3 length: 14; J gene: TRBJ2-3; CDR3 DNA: TGTGCCAGCAGTTGGATGGACGTAACAGATACGCAGTATTTT; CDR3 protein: CASSWMDVTDTQYF
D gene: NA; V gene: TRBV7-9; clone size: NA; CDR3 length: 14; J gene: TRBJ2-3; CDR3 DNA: TGTGCCAGCAGCTATATCGCGGGCACAGATACGCAGTATTTT; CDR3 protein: CASSYIAGTDTQYF
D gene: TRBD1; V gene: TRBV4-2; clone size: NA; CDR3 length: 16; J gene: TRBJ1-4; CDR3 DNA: TGTGCCAGCAGCCACGCGGGGGACAGAGGTGGAGAAAAACTGTTTTTT; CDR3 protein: CASSHAGDRGGEKLFF
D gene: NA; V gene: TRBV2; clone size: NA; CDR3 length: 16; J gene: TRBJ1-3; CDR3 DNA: TGTGCCAGCAGTGGAGCACGGCCCGACTCTGGAAACACCATATATTTT; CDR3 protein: CASSGARPDSGNTIYF
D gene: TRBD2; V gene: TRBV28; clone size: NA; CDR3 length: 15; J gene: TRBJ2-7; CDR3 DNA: TGTGCCAGCAGTTCACTAGCGGGAACCCCCTACGAGCAGTACTTC; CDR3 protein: CASSSLAGTPYEQYF
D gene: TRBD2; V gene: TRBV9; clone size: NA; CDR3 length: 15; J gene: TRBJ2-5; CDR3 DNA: TGTGCCAGCAGCGTATTGGGACTAGCGGGAGAGACCCAGTACTTC; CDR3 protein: CASSVLGLAGETQYF
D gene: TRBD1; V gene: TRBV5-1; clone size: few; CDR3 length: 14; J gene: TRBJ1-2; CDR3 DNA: TGCGCCAGCAGCTTGTGGACAGGGGACTATGGCTACACCTTC; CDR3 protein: CASSLWTGDYGYTF
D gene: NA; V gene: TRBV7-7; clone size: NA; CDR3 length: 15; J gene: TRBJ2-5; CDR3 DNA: TGTGCCAGCAGCTTATATTTGGGGAAACAAGAGACCCAGTACTTC; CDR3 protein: CASSLYLGKQETQYF
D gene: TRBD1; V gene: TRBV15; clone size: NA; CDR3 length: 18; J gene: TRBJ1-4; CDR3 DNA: TGTGCCACCAGCAGAGATTCAGCCAGGGGGGGAACTAATGAAAAACTGTTTTTT; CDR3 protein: CATSRDSARGGTNEKLFF
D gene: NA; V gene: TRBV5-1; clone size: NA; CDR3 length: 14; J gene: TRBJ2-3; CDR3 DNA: TGCGCCAGCAGCTCCGGGACTCCCAAAGATACGCAGTATTTT; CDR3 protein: CASSSGTPKDTQYF
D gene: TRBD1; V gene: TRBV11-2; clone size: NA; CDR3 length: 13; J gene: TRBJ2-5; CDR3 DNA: TGTGCCAGCAGCGCGAACAGGGGGGAGACCCAGTACTTC; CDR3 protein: CASSANRGETQYF
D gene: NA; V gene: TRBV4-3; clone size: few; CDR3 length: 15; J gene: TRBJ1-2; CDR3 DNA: TGCGCCAGCAGCCAAGATGGGGCAGACGACTATGGCTACACCTTC; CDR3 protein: CASSQDGADDYGYTF
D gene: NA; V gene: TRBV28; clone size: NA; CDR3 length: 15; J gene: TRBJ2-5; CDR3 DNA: TGTGCCAGCAGTCCCATGAGGGGTAGTGGAGAGACCCAGTACTTC; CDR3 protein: CASSPMRGSGETQYF
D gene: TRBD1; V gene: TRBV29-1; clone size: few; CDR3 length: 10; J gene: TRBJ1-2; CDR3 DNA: TGCAGCGTAGGGACAGGGGACTACACCTTC; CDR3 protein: CSVGTGDYTF
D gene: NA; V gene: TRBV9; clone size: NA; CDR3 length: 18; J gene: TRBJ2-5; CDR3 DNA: TGTGCCAGCAGCGCAGAGACTTACGGGCCGAGCCCAGGGGAGACCCAGTACTTC; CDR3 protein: CASSAETYGPSPGETQYF
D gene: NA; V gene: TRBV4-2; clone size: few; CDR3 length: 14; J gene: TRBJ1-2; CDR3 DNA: TGTGCCAGCACCCTTGAGAGGGGGTTCTATGGCTACACCTTC; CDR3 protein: CASTLERGFYGYTF
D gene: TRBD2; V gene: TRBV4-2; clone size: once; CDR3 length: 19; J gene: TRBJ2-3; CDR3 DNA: TGTGCCAGCAGCCAATACCCGTGGAGGACTAGCGGGAGAACAGATACGCAGTATTTT; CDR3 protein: CASSQYPWRTSGRTDTQYF
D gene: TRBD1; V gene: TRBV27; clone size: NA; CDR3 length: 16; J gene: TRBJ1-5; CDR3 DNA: TGTGCCAGAAAGCGCCAAGACAGGGTCGGCACTCAGCCCCAGCATTTT; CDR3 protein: CARKRQDRVGTQPQHF
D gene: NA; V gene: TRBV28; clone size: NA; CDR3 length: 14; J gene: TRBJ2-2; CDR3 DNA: TGTGCCAGCAGGGGGACATTGAACACCGGGGAGCTGTTTTTT; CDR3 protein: CASRGTLNTGELFF
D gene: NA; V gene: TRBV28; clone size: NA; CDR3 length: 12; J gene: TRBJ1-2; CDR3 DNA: TGTGCCAGCGGGTTTTTGGACTATGGCTACACCTTC; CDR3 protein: CASGFLDYGYTF
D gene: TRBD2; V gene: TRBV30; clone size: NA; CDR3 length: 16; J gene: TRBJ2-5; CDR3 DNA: TGTGCCTGGAGTGTAGGGACTAGCGGGGGCCAAGAGACCCAGTACTTC; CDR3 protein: CAWSVGTSGGQETQYF
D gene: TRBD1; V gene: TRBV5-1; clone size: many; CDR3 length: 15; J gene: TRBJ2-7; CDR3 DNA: TGCGCCAGCAGCCCGAGGACAGGGGGCGGTTACGAGCAGTACTTC; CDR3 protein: CASSPRTGGGYEQYF
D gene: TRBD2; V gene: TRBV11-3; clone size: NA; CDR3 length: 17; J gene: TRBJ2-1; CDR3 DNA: TGTGCCAGCAGCTTAGTATACGGGACTAGCGGGAGTAATGAGCAGTTCTTC; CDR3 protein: CASSLVYGTSGSNEQFF
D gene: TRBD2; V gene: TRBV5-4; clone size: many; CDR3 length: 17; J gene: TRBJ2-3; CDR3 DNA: TGTGCCAGCAGTTCCGCTGGCGGGACTAGCGTCACAGATACGCAGTATTTT; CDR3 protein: CASSSAGGTSVTDTQYF
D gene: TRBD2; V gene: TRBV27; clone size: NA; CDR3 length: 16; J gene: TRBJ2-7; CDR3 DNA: TGTGCCAGCAGCGGACTAGCTTCGTCTCGGCCCTACGAGCAGTACTTC; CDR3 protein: CASSGLASSRPYEQYF
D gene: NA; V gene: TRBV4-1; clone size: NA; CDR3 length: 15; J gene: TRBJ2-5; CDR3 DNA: TGCGCCAGCAGCCAAGGACAGCGTCCAGAGGAGACCCAGTACTTC; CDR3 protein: CASSQGQRPEETQYF
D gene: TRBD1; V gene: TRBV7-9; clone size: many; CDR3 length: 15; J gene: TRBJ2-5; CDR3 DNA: TGTGCCAGCAGCCGCGGGACAGGGGGCTGGGAGACCCAGTACTTC; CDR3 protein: CASSRGTGGWETQYF
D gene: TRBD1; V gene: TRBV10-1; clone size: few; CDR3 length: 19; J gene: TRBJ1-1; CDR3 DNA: TGCGCCAGCAGTGTGCAGGAGGGGGCGCACCTTAAATTGAACACTGAAGCTTTCTTT; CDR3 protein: CASSVQEGAHLKLNTEAFF
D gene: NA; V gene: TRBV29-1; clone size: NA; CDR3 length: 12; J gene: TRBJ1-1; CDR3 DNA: TGCAGCGTAACAAAGAGCGGAGCTCAAGCTTTCTTT; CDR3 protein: CSVTKSGAQAFF
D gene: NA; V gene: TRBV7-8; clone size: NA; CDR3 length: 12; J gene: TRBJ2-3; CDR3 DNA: TGTGCCAGCAGCCTACCCGTAAATACGCAGTATTTT; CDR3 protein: CASSLPVNTQYF
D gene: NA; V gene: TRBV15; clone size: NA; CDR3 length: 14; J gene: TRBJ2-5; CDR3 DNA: TGTGCCACCAGCAGAGATGGCGGACAAGAGACCCAGTACTTC; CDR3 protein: CATSRDGGQETQYF
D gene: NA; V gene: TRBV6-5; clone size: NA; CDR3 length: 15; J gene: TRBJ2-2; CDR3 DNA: TGTGCCAGCAGGAGGGACCGCGGAGGGACCGGGGAGCTGTTTTTT; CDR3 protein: CASRRDRGGTGELFF
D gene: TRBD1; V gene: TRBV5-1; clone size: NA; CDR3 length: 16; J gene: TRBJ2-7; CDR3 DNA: TGCGCCAGCAGCTTCGACACAGGGGGATTATTTTACGAGCAGTACTTC; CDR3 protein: CASSFDTGGLFYEQYF